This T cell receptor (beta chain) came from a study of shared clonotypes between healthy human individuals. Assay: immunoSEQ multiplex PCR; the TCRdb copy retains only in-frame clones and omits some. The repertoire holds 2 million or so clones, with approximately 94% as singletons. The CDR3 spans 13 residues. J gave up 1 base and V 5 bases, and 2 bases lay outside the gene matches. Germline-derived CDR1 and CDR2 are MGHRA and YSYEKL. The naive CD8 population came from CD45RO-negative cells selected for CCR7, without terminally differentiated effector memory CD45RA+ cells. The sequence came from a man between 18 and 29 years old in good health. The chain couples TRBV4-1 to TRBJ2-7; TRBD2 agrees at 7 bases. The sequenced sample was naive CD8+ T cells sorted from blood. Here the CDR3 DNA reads TGCGCCAGCAGCGGACTAGGATCCTACGAGCAGTACTTC. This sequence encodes CASSGLGSYEQYF.